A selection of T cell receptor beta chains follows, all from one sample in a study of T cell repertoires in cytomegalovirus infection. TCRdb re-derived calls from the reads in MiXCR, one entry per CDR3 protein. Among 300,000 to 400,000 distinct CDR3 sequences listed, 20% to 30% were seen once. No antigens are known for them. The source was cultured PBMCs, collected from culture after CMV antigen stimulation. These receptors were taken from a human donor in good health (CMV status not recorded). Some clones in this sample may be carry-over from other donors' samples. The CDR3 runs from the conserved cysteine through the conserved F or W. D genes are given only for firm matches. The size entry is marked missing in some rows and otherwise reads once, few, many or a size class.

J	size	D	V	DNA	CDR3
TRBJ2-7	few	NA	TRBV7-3	TGTGCCAGCAGCTTATTCAAGGGTGACGAGCAGTACTTC	CASSLFKGDEQYF
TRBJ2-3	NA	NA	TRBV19	TGTGCCAGTAGCACTAACGCGCCTGGCCCGGGAGATACGCAGTATTTT	CASSTNAPGPGDTQYF
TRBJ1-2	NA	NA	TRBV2	TGTGCCAGCAGTACCTGGGGGGGGCGCGACTATGGCTACACCTTC	CASSTWGGRDYGYTF
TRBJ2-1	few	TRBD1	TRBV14	TGTGCCAGCAGCCTCCTAAGGGGGACAGGGATGAATGAGCAGTTCTTC	CASSLLRGTGMNEQFF
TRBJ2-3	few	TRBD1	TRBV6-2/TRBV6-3	TGTGCCAGCAGGACCAGGGGGCGACGAGGCGATACGCAGTATTTT	CASRTRGRRGDTQYF
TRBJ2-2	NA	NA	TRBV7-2	TGTGCCAGCAGCTTCACTCTACTCCACACCGGGGAGCTGTTTTTT	CASSFTLLHTGELFF
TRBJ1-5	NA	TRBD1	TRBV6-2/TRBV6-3	TGTGCCAGCAGTCAGGGACAGATCAATCAGCCCCAGCATTTT	CASSQGQINQPQHF
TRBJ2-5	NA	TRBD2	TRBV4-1	TGCGCCAGCAGAGCGGGAAAGCGGGTACAAGAGACCCAGTACTTC	CASRAGKRVQETQYF
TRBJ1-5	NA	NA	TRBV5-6	TGTGCCAGCAGCCACCGGGACTTAAAGCCCCAGCATTTT	CASSHRDLKPQHF
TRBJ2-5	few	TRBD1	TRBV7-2	TGTGCCAGCAGCAAAACCGGGACAGGTTTCGGAGAGACCCAGTACTTC	CASSKTGTGFGETQYF
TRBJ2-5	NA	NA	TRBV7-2	TGTGCCAGCAGCTCGGGGGACACCCGAGGGGAAACCCAGTACTTC	CASSSGDTRGETQYF
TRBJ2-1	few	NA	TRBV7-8	TGTGCCAGCAGCCCTCAGGGACTTATTTACAATGAGCAGTTCTTC	CASSPQGLIYNEQFF
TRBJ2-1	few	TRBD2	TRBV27	TGTGCCAGCAGTTTTAAAGCGTGGGCGGGACTATACAATGAGCAGTTCTTC	CASSFKAWAGLYNEQFF